This TCR beta chain was documented in a study of cytomegalovirus exposure and HLA in healthy donors. The repertoire was sequenced with immunoSEQ multiplex PCR; TCRdb's copy has only in-frame clones and lacks some. In the table there are about 170,000 clones, around 85% of which are singletons. Findings and caveats of the study: Some public TCRs appeared in many individuals, while most sequences were rare. The authors confirmed in vitro that a few CMV-associated chains were specific for CMV antigens.

The donors were members of the roughly 130-subject validation cohort (separate from the approximately 670-subject first cohort). The CDR3 is 15 amino acids. V lost 1 base and J lost 0, with 10 bases in between. Germline V gene lookup returns CDR1 SNHLY and CDR2 FYNNEI. Concerning this clone: Its specificity is unknown.

V usage is TRBV2 and J usage is TRBJ2-7; weak D call: TRBD1 (6 bases). Sequences were obtained from PBMCs. This clonotype was obtained from a woman younger than 45 in good health and CMV-seronegative. CDR3 sequence reads: CASSEDRVHSYEQYF. For the CDR3, the DNA is TGTGCCAGCAGTGAAGACAGGGTGCACTCCTACGAGCAGTACTTC.